The rows below give T cell receptor beta chains drawn from one sample of a study of cytotoxic CD8 clonotypes in ibrutinib-treated CLL. Sequenced by immunoSEQ multiplex PCR; TCRdb stores in-frame clones only, minus some. The sample consists of about 15,000 clones, 50% to 55% of them appearing once. Here the sequenced sample was PBMCs, taken at an approximately 23-month disease-progression time point, from a patient treated with ibrutinib. The origin of the receptors is a human donor with chronic lymphocytic leukemia. Both conserved end residues are trimmed from each CDR3. Expanded clones are given a class, and other clones once, few, many or no size at all.

v_gene: TRBV15; abundance: .; CDR3aa: ATSRDGFSTDTQY
v_gene: TRBV27; abundance: once; CDR3aa: ASSPGHSGNYGYT
v_gene: TRBV7-6; abundance: medium-sized; CDR3aa: ASRRWGENTEAF
v_gene: TRBV4-1; abundance: .; CDR3aa: ASSQDTYQGRAEAF
v_gene: TRBV10-2; abundance: .; CDR3aa: ASRLDRGFYEQY
v_gene: TRBV13; abundance: few; CDR3aa: ASSPRGGRQPQH
v_gene: TRBV7-5; abundance: once; CDR3aa: ARSRRDRVSQPQH
v_gene: TRBV15; abundance: .; CDR3aa: ATSRVRGTGFNEQF
v_gene: TRBV27; abundance: .; CDR3aa: ASRTGSYGYT
v_gene: TRBV2; abundance: .; CDR3aa: ASSEALRASGGYNEQF
v_gene: TRBV7-6; abundance: medium-sized; CDR3aa: ASIPGQRSYNEQF
v_gene: TRBV7-9; abundance: few; CDR3aa: ASSPSGLGKETQY
v_gene: TRBV29-1; abundance: .; CDR3aa: SVEGTSGGELGEQY
v_gene: TRBV2; abundance: .; CDR3aa: ASRVSRSTDTQY
v_gene: TRBV19; abundance: .; CDR3aa: ASRSLATSGTYEQY
v_gene: TRBV15; abundance: .; CDR3aa: ATSSGTYEGEQY
v_gene: TRBV10-3; abundance: few; CDR3aa: AISAGTAEAF
v_gene: TRBV18; abundance: .; CDR3aa: ASSPDRTNEKLF
v_gene: TRBV19; abundance: many; CDR3aa: ATTGQSYEQY
v_gene: TRBV4-1; abundance: .; CDR3aa: ASSQEGGGFSYEQY
v_gene: TRBV2; abundance: many; CDR3aa: ASNGRGSNQPQH
v_gene: TRBV4-2; abundance: .; CDR3aa: ASSQDTGAYQPQH
v_gene: TRBV14; abundance: .; CDR3aa: ASSQDRVGTQH
v_gene: TRBV9; abundance: .; CDR3aa: ASSVDQGSGNTIY
v_gene: TRBV5-5; abundance: .; CDR3aa: ASSLGTGETQY
v_gene: TRBV29-1; abundance: .; CDR3aa: SAKLGTDTGELF
v_gene: TRBV10-3; abundance: .; CDR3aa: AITPLAGAEAF
v_gene: TRBV11-2; abundance: .; CDR3aa: ASSLVHTSGLFSYEQY
v_gene: TRBV27; abundance: .; CDR3aa: ASSSDGNYGYT
v_gene: TRBV7-7; abundance: .; CDR3aa: ASSFSASGANVLT
v_gene: TRBV12-5; abundance: .; CDR3aa: ASGTGTVSNEKLF
v_gene: TRBV6-6; abundance: .; CDR3aa: ASSYGLYEQY
v_gene: TRBV11-2; abundance: few; CDR3aa: ASSFTGRDTEAF
v_gene: TRBV9; abundance: .; CDR3aa: ASSEGQTYGYT
v_gene: TRBV7-8; abundance: medium-sized; CDR3aa: ASSRTGVEGYT
v_gene: TRBV6-5; abundance: .; CDR3aa: ASSGVDRVRPEAF
v_gene: TRBV27; abundance: few; CDR3aa: ASRQLTGADGYT
v_gene: TRBV10-3; abundance: .; CDR3aa: AISDQGVMNTEAF
v_gene: TRBV13; abundance: .; CDR3aa: ASSLSGTGSYEQY
v_gene: TRBV20-1; abundance: .; CDR3aa: SAKRGLGEF
v_gene: TRBV5-4; abundance: few; CDR3aa: ASSLGKRNTEAF
v_gene: TRBV7-9; abundance: .; CDR3aa: ASSTGTGDEQF
v_gene: TRBV9; abundance: .; CDR3aa: ASSVAPRAAYGYT
v_gene: TRBV5-6; abundance: .; CDR3aa: ASSWRAGGSDYNEQF
v_gene: TRBV4-2; abundance: .; CDR3aa: ASSQSFTRGGEQY